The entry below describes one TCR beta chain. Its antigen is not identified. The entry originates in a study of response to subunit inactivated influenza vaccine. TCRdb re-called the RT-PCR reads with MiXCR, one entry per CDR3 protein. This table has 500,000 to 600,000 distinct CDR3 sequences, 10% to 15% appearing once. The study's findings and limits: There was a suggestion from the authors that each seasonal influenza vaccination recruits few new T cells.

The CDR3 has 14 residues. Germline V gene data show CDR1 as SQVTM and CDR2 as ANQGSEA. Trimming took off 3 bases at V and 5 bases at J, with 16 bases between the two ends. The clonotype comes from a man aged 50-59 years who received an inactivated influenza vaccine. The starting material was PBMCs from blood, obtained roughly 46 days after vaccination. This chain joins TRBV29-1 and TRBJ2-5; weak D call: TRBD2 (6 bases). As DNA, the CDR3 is TGCAGCGTTGAGAGTAGTAGCGGAGGGGAGACCCAGTACTTC. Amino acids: CSVESSSGGETQYF.